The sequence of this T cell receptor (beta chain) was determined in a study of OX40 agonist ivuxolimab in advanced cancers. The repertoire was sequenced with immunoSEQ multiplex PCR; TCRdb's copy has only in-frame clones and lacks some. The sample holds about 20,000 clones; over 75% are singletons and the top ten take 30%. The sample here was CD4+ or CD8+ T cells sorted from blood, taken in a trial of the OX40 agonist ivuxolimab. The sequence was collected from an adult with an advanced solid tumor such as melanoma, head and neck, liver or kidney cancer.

CDR3 protein: CASSLRTGNIQETQYF. DNA of the CDR3: TGTGCCAGCTCCCTTCGGACAGGGAACATACAAGAGACCCAGTACTTC. The chain joins TRBV28 to TRBJ2-5, with TRBD1 matching 8 bases. Trimming took 8 bases from V and 2 from J; bases not matched to a gene: 13. Germline V gene lookup returns CDR1 MDHEN and CDR2 SYDVKM. The CDR3 contains 16 residues. Using reference TRBV28 and TRBJ2-5 for the parts outside the CDR3, the full variable domain is DVKVTQSSRYLVKRTGEKVFLECVQDMDHENMFWYRQDPGLGLRLIYFSYDVKMKEKGDIPEGYSVSREKKERFSLILESASTNQTSMYLCASSLRTGNIQETQYFGPGTRLLVL.